Presented here are 24 T cell receptor beta chains from one specimen sequenced in a study of beta chain features in type 1 diabetes. Every bit of the isolated RNA underwent reverse transcription, so sequencing read expressed TCRB transcripts. This table comes from immunoSEQ multiplex PCR, and its TCRdb copy is limited to in-frame clones, with some not included. The sample holds under 950,000 clones, roughly a sixth seen once. The sample comprised naive CD4+ T cells from blood. The receptors were gathered from a young woman in good health.

This chain uses TRBV27 with TRBJ1-2; 9 bases fit TRBD1. Germline lookup yields CDR1 MNHEY and CDR2 SMNVEV (reference sequence). Trimming removed 2 bases from V and 4 bases from J; junction bases left unmatched: 8. The CDR3 has 16 residues. CDR3 sequence: CASSLKGQGAAYGYTF. CDR3 sequence (DNA): TGTGCCAGCAGTTTAAAGGGACAGGGAGCAGCCTATGGCTACACCTTC.

The J gene is TRBJ2-3, the V gene TRBV29-1; 11 positions agree with TRBD2. Germline lookup yields CDR1 SQVTM and CDR2 ANQGSEA. The CDR3 consists of 15 residues. Germline trimming cut 3 bases from V and 3 bases from J; bases unmatched to any gene: 5. The CDR3 DNA reads TGCAGCGTTGAGAGGCTAGCGGGAGGTACAGATACGCAGTATTTT. Translating gives CSVERLAGGTDTQYF.

The chain recombines TRBV6-1 with TRBJ1-2; 7 nucleotides line up with TRBD1. CDR3 length: 12 amino acids. CDR1 is MNHNS and CDR2 is SASEGT in the germline V gene. Trimming cost V 5 bases and J 8 bases; bases outside gene matches: 5. CDR3: CASSRQGKGYTF. The DNA of the CDR3 is TGTGCCAGCAGTCGACAGGGTAAAGGCTACACCTTC.

The chain employs TRBV18 and TRBJ2-5; TRBD1 is a possible D gene (6 bases). Germline CDR1 is KGHSH and CDR2 is LQKENI. The CDR3 extends over 17 amino acids. V lost 3 bases to trimming and J lost 5 bases, with 22 bases between them. The CDR3 loop reads CASSPGEIWDIEETQYF. DNA for the CDR3: TGTGCCAGCTCACCCGGGGAAATCTGGGACATCGAGGAGACCCAGTACTTC.

The chain couples TRBV28 to TRBJ2-5; maybe TRBD2 (5 bases). The CDR3 runs 13 residues. Germline V lookup: CDR1 MDHEN, CDR2 SYDVKM. V dropped 3 bases and J dropped 7 bases, with 12 bases sitting between them. The CDR3 nucleotides read TGTGCCAGCAGTTTCCGGGGAATAGGGACCCAGTACTTC. It encodes CASSFRGIGTQYF.

This clone was seen only a few times. V gene TRBV7-9 combines with J gene TRBJ2-7; 11 bases match TRBD2. CDR1 and CDR2 from the germline V gene are SEHNR and FQNEAQ (reference sequence). Unmatched junction bases numbered 16, after V lost 4 bases and J lost 5 bases. The CDR3 loop spans 18 amino acids. CDR3 amino acids: CASSSPPRGSGRANEQYF. The CDR3 region has the DNA TGTGCCAGCAGCTCCCCCCCCCGGGGTAGCGGGAGGGCAAACGAGCAGTACTTC.

The table lists this clone with a few counts. This chain connects TRBV2 to TRBJ1-5, with 7 bases that match TRBD1. This CDR3 spans 14 amino acids. CDR1 and CDR2 (germline): SNHLY, FYNNEI. J lost 7 bases, V lost 2 bases, and 5 bases had no gene match. This CDR3 reads CASSELGGGQPQHF. CDR3 coding DNA: TGTGCCAGCAGTGAATTAGGGGGCGGGCAGCCCCAGCATTTT.

This clone has only a few counts. V gene TRBV28 combines with J gene TRBJ1-1, with D possibly being TRBD1 (6 bases). In germline, CDR1 is MDHEN, CDR2 SYDVKM. The CDR3 sequence is 14 residues long. The germline V and J ends were trimmed by 6 bases and 1 base, with 12 bases remaining between them. The CDR3 DNA sequence: TGTGCCAGCAGCCGAGGGGGGGCGAACACTGAAGCTTTCTTT. It specifies CASSRGGANTEAFF.

V gene TRBV19 combines with J gene TRBJ1-5, with D possibly TRBD1 on 6 matching bases. V shed 0 bases and J shed 6 bases, with 12 bases lying between them. CDR1 is LNHDA and CDR2 is SQIVND in the germline V gene (reference sequence). The CDR3 totals 15 residues. DNA of the CDR3: TGTGCCAGTAGTATAGATCTATACAGGGCTCAGCCCCAGCATTTT. Encoded protein: CASSIDLYRAQPQHF.

V and J are TRBV7-8 and TRBJ2-5; 7 nucleotides match TRBD1. The end of the DNA fits TRBJ2-7 better, so the J call may be wrong. The CDR3 extends over 13 amino acids. Germline V gives CDR1 SGHVS, CDR2 FQNEAQ. The CDR3 nucleotides are TGTGCCAGCAGGTTGAACAGGGGAAACGAGCAGTACTTC. Translation gives CASRLNRGNEQYF.

This clone appeared a few times. J is TRBJ2-1 and V is TRBV28; D gene unclear. Germline loops: CDR1 MDHEN, CDR2 SYDVKM. Trimming stripped 6 bases from V and 3 bases from J, with 12 bases between. The CDR3 spans 14 residues. The CDR3 is CASSLRLSYNEQFF. In nucleotides, the CDR3 is TGTGCCAGCAGCCTACGACTGAGCTACAATGAGCAGTTCTTC.

There are a few counts of this clone. This CDR3 is also generated by other DNA sequences in the sample. The chain joins TRBV28 to TRBJ1-2; no clear D gene. This CDR3 has 12 amino acids. The ends were cut back, 6 bases at V and 5 bases at J, with 10 bases in the middle. CDR1 MDHEN and CDR2 SYDVKM come from the germline V gene. The CDR3: CASSLGGYGYTF. CDR3 coding DNA: TGTGCCAGCAGCCTTGGAGGATATGGCTACACCTTC.

V gene TRBV7-9 combines with J gene TRBJ2-1, with D possibly matching TRBD2 (7 bases). Deletions cut 11 bases from V and 0 bases from J, with 20 bases between. CDR3 size: 16 residues. Germline values: CDR1 SEHNR, CDR2 FQNEAQ (reference sequence). In nucleotides, the CDR3 is TGTGCCGACTGGGGGCCAGCGGGAAGCTCCTACAATGAGCAGTTCTTC. Translation: CADWGPAGSSYNEQFF.

This clone has more than one count but fewer than ten. The chain has TRBV7-9 and TRBJ1-1; unclear D gene. Trimming removed 1 base at V and 3 bases at J, with 9 bases between. CDR3 size: 14 residues. The germline CDR1 and CDR2 sequences are SEHNR and FQNEAQ (reference sequence). CDR3 nucleotide sequence: TGTGCCAGCAGCTTAGGTCCCGGATACACTGAAGCTTTCTTT. Translation: CASSLGPGYTEAFF.

The rearrangement uses TRBV28 and TRBJ1-2, with no clear D. Germline values: CDR1 MDHEN, CDR2 SYDVKM. This CDR3 is built from 14 residues. Trimming took 2 bases from V and 1 from J, leaving 8 bases between them. CDR3 in amino acids: CASSLQGYNYGYTF. CDR3 sequence (DNA): TGTGCCAGCAGTTTACAAGGATATAACTATGGCTACACCTTC.

This clone has more than one count but fewer than ten. The rearrangement joins TRBV19 to TRBJ2-7; D is unresolved. CDR1 is LNHDA and CDR2 is SQIVND in the germline V gene (reference sequence). V shed 4 bases and J shed 2 bases, with 15 bases lying between them. This CDR3 contains 15 residues. In DNA form, the CDR3 reads TGTGCCAGTAGTAGTGGTTGGAAGGGCCCCTACGAGCAGTACTTC. Translating it yields CASSSGWKGPYEQYF.

This clone was detected a few times. The rearrangement links TRBV4-3 to TRBJ1-1; D ambiguous. V shed 0 bases and J shed 1 base, with 9 bases lying between them. The CDR3 runs 15 residues. Germline V gives CDR1 LGHNA, CDR2 YSLEER. CDR3 region: CASSQDRERNTEAFF. CDR3 DNA sequence: TGCGCCAGCAGCCAAGATCGGGAAAGGAACACTGAAGCTTTCTTT.

This clone was counted between two and nine times. This rearrangement joins TRBV19 to TRBJ1-2, with TRBD1 as a possible D gene (5 bases). Trimming pared 7 bases from V and 5 bases from J, leaving 11 bases between. Germline lookup yields CDR1 LNHDA and CDR2 SQIVND (reference sequence). The CDR3 covers 12 residues. This chain's CDR3 is CASMGQVYGYTF. As DNA, the CDR3 is TGTGCCAGTATGGGGCAAGTTTATGGCTACACCTTC.

Only a few counts were recorded for this clone. The chain recombines TRBV23-1 with TRBJ2-4, with D perhaps assigned TRBD1 or TRBD2 (5 bases each). TRBV23-1 qualifies as an ORF whose function is uncertain. CDR3 length: 18 residues. V lost 3 bases and J lost 0, with 18 bases in between. Written as DNA, the CDR3 is TGCGCCAGCAGTCACCCACTGGGGGTGCGGTCAGCCAAAAACATTCAGTACTTC. Translation gives CASSHPLGVRSAKNIQYF.

The sample holds a few counts of this clone. The chain links TRBV7-2 to TRBJ2-3, with 10 bases fitting TRBD2. The germline CDR1 and CDR2 sequences are SGHTA and FQGNSA. J was trimmed by 3 bases and V by 4 bases; bases with no gene match: 7. The CDR3 is 16 residues long. CDR3 sequence reads: CASSSIAGGRTDTQYF. The CDR3 DNA reads as TGTGCCAGCAGCTCCATAGCGGGAGGTCGGACAGATACGCAGTATTTT.

This clone was counted only a few times. This sequence joins TRBV7-9 and TRBJ2-3; D uncertain. The CDR3 covers 14 residues. Germline-derived CDR1 and CDR2 are SEHNR and FQNEAQ (reference sequence). V was pared by 4 bases and J by 4 bases, with 12 bases between. CDR3 nucleotide sequence: TGTGCCAGCAGCTCACGGGCCCTGGCAGATACGCAGTATTTT. Translated, it gives CASSSRALADTQYF.

This clone was seen more than once but under ten times. This chain connects TRBV7-2 to TRBJ1-1, with 7 bases identical to TRBD1. Trimming at V came to 3 bases and at J to 1 base, leaving 5 bases not matched to a gene. The CDR3 length is 15 residues. Germline CDR1 reads SGHTA; CDR2 reads FQGNSA. CDR3: CASSFAWTGNTEAFF. The CDR3 DNA reads TGTGCCAGCAGCTTTGCCTGGACAGGGAACACTGAAGCTTTCTTT.

This chain links TRBV18 with TRBJ1-1; 7 bases fit TRBD1. The CDR3 spans 13 residues. Trimming at V came to 6 bases and at J to 5 bases, leaving 6 bases not matched to a gene. Germline-derived CDR1 and CDR2 are KGHSH and LQKENI. CDR3 sequence: CASSQGQETEAFF. CDR3 nucleotide sequence: TGTGCCAGCTCCCAAGGACAGGAAACTGAAGCTTTCTTT.

This clone was counted between two and nine times. The chain couples TRBV7-6 to TRBJ2-6; D might be TRBD1 (6 bases). The V gene's germline CDR1 is SGHVS and CDR2 FNYEAQ. The CDR3 sequence is 17 residues long. The V end lost 5 bases, the J end lost 3 bases, and 17 bases lay between the germline ends. The CDR3 DNA follows: TGTGCCAGCAGCCCTACCCCAGGGGAGAGTGGGGCCAACGTCCTGACTTTC. Its protein product is CASSPTPGESGANVLTF.